A single TCR beta chain is shown here with its context. Repertoires were generated with immunoSEQ multiplex PCR, while TCRdb's copy carries only in-frame clones and drops some. The sample includes fewer than 70,000 clones, about 81% of them seen just once. This specimen comes from a study of blood T cell repertoires in COVID-19. Between the trimmed V and J ends, which lost 0 bases and 5 bases, there was a span of 17 bases. This CDR3 contains 15 residues. Germline V gene sequence: CDR1 GTSNPN, CDR2 SVGIG (reference sequence). The V call is TRBV30, the J call TRBJ2-7, with D possibly TRBD2 on 6 matching bases. The sequenced sample was peripheral blood. The receptor comes from a human donor in a cohort sampled during active COVID-19. DNA of the CDR3: TGTGCCTGGAGTGTGGGGCTAGCGTACCCCAACGAGCAGTACTTC. The encoded protein is CAWSVGLAYPNEQYF.